A selection of T cell receptor beta chains follows, all from one sample in a study of T cell changes during pregnancy in multiple sclerosis. Method: immunoSEQ multiplex PCR; TCRdb's copy keeps in-frame clones and lacks some. The sample consists of some 28,000 clones, 85% to 95% of them appearing once. Sequenced here: CD4+ T cells from peripheral blood mononuclear cells, sampled after pregnancy. These receptors were taken from a female donor with multiple sclerosis, enrolled in a pregnancy study. Each CDR3 is given with its conserved first and last residue. The order of the fields is V gene, J gene, clone size, D gene, CDR3 DNA, CDR3 protein. D genes are given only for firm matches. Clone sizes are given selectively: once, few, many, or a class where the clone is expanded.

v_gene: TRBV6-1
j_gene: TRBJ2-2
abundance: once
d_gene: NA
CDR3nt: TGTGCCAGCGAGGCCGCCGGGGAGCTGTTTTTT
CDR3aa: CASEAAGELFF

v_gene: TRBV2
j_gene: TRBJ2-3
abundance: NA
d_gene: TRBD2
CDR3nt: TGTGCCAGCAGTGAAGGGCTAGCGGGAGGAACAGATACGCAGTATTTT
CDR3aa: CASSEGLAGGTDTQYF

v_gene: TRBV30
j_gene: TRBJ2-7
abundance: once
d_gene: NA
CDR3nt: TGTGCCTGGACGGGGGGCGGATCTGAGCAGTACTTC
CDR3aa: CAWTGGGSEQYF

v_gene: TRBV27
j_gene: TRBJ2-3
abundance: NA
d_gene: NA
CDR3nt: TGTGCCAGCAGTTTAGGTTCTGCGGGATCAGATACGCAGTATTTT
CDR3aa: CASSLGSAGSDTQYF

v_gene: TRBV27
j_gene: TRBJ1-2
abundance: NA
d_gene: NA
CDR3nt: TGTGCCAGCAGTTTAAACAGGGACTATGGCTACACCTTC
CDR3aa: CASSLNRDYGYTF

v_gene: TRBV5-1
j_gene: TRBJ2-1
abundance: NA
d_gene: TRBD2
CDR3nt: TGCGCCAGCAGCGCCCTGGTGGGGGAGGGCTCCTACAATGAGCAGTTCTTC
CDR3aa: CASSALVGEGSYNEQFF

v_gene: TRBV6-5
j_gene: TRBJ1-1
abundance: NA
d_gene: TRBD1
CDR3nt: TGTGCCAGCAGTTCCCGGACAGGGAGGAAGACTGAAGCTTTCTTT
CDR3aa: CASSSRTGRKTEAFF

v_gene: TRBV6-1
j_gene: TRBJ2-1
abundance: NA
d_gene: TRBD2
CDR3nt: TGTGCCAGCAGGCTGCTAGCGGGAGCCGTTAATGAGCAGTTCTTC
CDR3aa: CASRLLAGAVNEQFF

v_gene: TRBV5-1
j_gene: TRBJ2-5
abundance: once
d_gene: TRBD1
CDR3nt: TGCGCCAGCAGAGGACAGGGTTGGGAGACCCAGTACTTC
CDR3aa: CASRGQGWETQYF

v_gene: TRBV7-3
j_gene: TRBJ2-6
abundance: NA
d_gene: NA
CDR3nt: TGTGCCAGCAGCTATGTCGACAAACAGGGCATCTCTGGGGCCAACGTCCTGACTTTC
CDR3aa: CASSYVDKQGISGANVLTF

v_gene: TRBV5-6
j_gene: TRBJ1-2
abundance: NA
d_gene: NA
CDR3nt: TGTGCCAGCGCCTCAACCAGGGAACGAGCTTTCTATGGCTACACCTTC
CDR3aa: CASASTRERAFYGYTF

v_gene: TRBV10-3
j_gene: TRBJ2-5
abundance: NA
d_gene: NA
CDR3nt: TGTGCCATCAGCAAAGGGGAATGGGCAACAGAGACCCAGTACTTC
CDR3aa: CAISKGEWATETQYF

v_gene: TRBV2
j_gene: TRBJ2-1
abundance: NA
d_gene: TRBD2
CDR3nt: TGTGCCAGCAGTGCCGGGAGGACTAACAATGAGCAGTTCTTC
CDR3aa: CASSAGRTNNEQFF

v_gene: TRBV5-1
j_gene: TRBJ1-2
abundance: NA
d_gene: NA
CDR3nt: TGCGCCAGCAGCTTGGGGTCGCGGGGTAGGGGCGATGGCTACACCTTC
CDR3aa: CASSLGSRGRGDGYTF

v_gene: TRBV27
j_gene: TRBJ2-3
abundance: once
d_gene: NA
CDR3nt: TGTGCCAGCAGTTTATATGTAGCAGGGGTGATCGATACGCAGTATTTT
CDR3aa: CASSLYVAGVIDTQYF

v_gene: TRBV7-8
j_gene: TRBJ2-2
abundance: once
d_gene: TRBD2
CDR3nt: TGTGCCAGCAGCCACTCCGGCGGGAGGGCTTTCACCGGGGAGCTGTTTTTT
CDR3aa: CASSHSGGRAFTGELFF

v_gene: TRBV18
j_gene: TRBJ2-3
abundance: NA
d_gene: NA
CDR3nt: TGTGCCAGCTCACCGGGCCGGGGGTCCCTCACAGATACGCAGTATTTT
CDR3aa: CASSPGRGSLTDTQYF

v_gene: TRBV7-9
j_gene: TRBJ2-2
abundance: NA
d_gene: NA
CDR3nt: TGTGCCAGCAGCGTATCCGGGGAGCTGTTTTTT
CDR3aa: CASSVSGELFF

v_gene: TRBV7-9
j_gene: TRBJ1-3
abundance: NA
d_gene: NA
CDR3nt: TGTGCCAGCAGCTTAGATCGCGCGGGAGAGAAATTCTCTGGAAACACCATATATTTT
CDR3aa: CASSLDRAGEKFSGNTIYF